This is a list of T cell receptor beta chains from one sample in a study of CD8+CD57+ T cells in acquired aplastic anemia. One entry per CDR3 protein, called by TCRdb with MiXCR from the reads. Altogether roughly 240,000 distinct CDR3 sequences are present, roughly half being singletons, with the ten largest covering 7.8%. The specimen was sorted CD4+, CD8+, or CD8+CD57+ T cells (not recorded which) from PBMCs. These receptors all come from a human donor with aplastic anemia. Both conserved end residues are part of each CDR3. D genes are given only for firm matches. The size entry is marked missing in some rows and otherwise reads once, few, many or a size class.

abundance	v_gene	d_gene	j_gene	CDR3aa	CDR3nt
.	TRBV7-6	TRBD1	TRBJ2-7	CASSRDRGSRYEQYF	TGTGCCAGCAGCAGGGACAGGGGGTCGCGCTACGAGCAGTACTTC
many	TRBV20-1	TRBD1	TRBJ2-2	CSAPGQENTGELFF	TGCAGTGCCCCGGGACAGGAGAACACCGGGGAGCTGTTTTTT
.	TRBV20-1	.	TRBJ1-2	CSARDQVSDGYTF	TGCAGTGCTAGAGATCAGGTTTCTGATGGCTACACCTTC
many	TRBV7-8	TRBD2	TRBJ2-3	CASSSRTSGTHDTQYF	TGTGCCAGCAGCTCACGGACTAGCGGAACTCACGATACGCAGTATTTT
many	TRBV2	TRBD1	TRBJ1-5	CASSILTGGTVSNQPQHF	TGTGCCAGCAGTATCCTGACAGGGGGCACCGTAAGCAATCAGCCCCAGCATTTT
many	TRBV20-1	.	TRBJ2-7	CSAPGRYMEQYF	TGCAGTGCCCCCGGACGGTACATGGAGCAGTACTTC
few	TRBV4-1	.	TRBJ2-1	CASSQVPGVYNEQFF	TGCGCCAGCAGCCAAGTCCCGGGGGTTTACAATGAGCAGTTCTTC
.	TRBV7-3	.	TRBJ1-1	CASSITSGQANTEAFF	TGTGCCAGCAGCATTACTAGCGGGCAGGCGAACACTGAAGCTTTCTTT
few	TRBV30	.	TRBJ1-1	CAWSRGVNTEAFF	TGTGCCTGGAGCCGCGGGGTGAACACTGAAGCTTTCTTT
many	TRBV6-6	.	TRBJ1-1	CASSYAGNTEAFF	TGTGCCAGCAGTTACGCGGGTAACACTGAAGCTTTCTTT
many	TRBV7-9	.	TRBJ1-1	CASSAAASEAFF	TGTGCCAGCAGCGCAGCGGCGAGTGAAGCTTTCTTT
few	TRBV2	.	TRBJ1-1	CATSLGAVGTEAFF	TGTGCCACTTCCCTCGGGGCCGTGGGCACTGAAGCTTTCTTT